This T cell receptor beta chain appears in the sequencing data of a study of T cell responses to AZD1222 COVID-19 vaccine. V lost 1 base and J 0 bases, leaving 16 bases between the germline ends. Germline V CDR1 and CDR2: SGHTA, FQGNSA. The CDR3 runs to 18 residues. The table came from immunoSEQ multiplex PCR; TCRdb's copy has only in-frame clones and leaves some out. The table has about 73,000 clones, around three quarters seen once. This TCR was sampled from an adult who received the AZD1222 COVID-19 vaccine. Sequences were derived from peripheral blood, sampled 28 days after the second AZD1222 dose. The chain joins TRBV7-2 to TRBJ2-4, with D perhaps being TRBD1 or TRBD2 (5 bases each). In DNA form, the CDR3 reads TGTGCCAGCAGCTTAGGAGGGAGTCGTGGGGGAGCCAAAAACATTCAGTACTTC. Translating it yields CASSLGGSRGGAKNIQYF.